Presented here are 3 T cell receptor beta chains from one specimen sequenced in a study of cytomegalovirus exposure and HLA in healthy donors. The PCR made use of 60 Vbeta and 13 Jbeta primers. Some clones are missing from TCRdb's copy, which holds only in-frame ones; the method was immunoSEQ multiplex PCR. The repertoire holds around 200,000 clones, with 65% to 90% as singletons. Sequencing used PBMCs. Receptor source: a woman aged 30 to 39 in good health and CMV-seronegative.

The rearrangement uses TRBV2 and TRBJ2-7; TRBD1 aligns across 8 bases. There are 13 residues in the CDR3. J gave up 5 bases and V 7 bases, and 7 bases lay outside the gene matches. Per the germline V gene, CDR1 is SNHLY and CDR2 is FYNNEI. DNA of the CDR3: TGTGCCAGCAAGCGACAGGGGCTCGACGAGCAGTACTTC. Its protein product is CASKRQGLDEQYF.

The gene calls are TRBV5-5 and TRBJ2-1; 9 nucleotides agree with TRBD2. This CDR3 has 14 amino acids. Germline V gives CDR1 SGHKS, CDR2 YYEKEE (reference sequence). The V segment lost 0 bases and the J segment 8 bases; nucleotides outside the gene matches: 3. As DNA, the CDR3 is TGTGCCAGCAGCTTGGGGCGGGAGGGGTATGAGCAGTTCTTC. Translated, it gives CASSLGREGYEQFF.

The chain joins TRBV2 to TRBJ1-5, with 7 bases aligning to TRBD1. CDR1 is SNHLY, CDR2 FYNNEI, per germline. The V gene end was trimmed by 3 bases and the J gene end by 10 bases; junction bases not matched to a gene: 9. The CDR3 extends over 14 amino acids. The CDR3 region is CASSEGQWAPPQHF. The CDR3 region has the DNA TGTGCCAGCAGTGAGGGACAGTGGGCCCCCCCCCAGCATTTT.